This T cell receptor beta chain was documented in a study of blood T cell repertoires in COVID-19. Study-level background: Sites across the United States, Italy and Spain contributed samples from acute and convalescent COVID-19. The cDNA or gDNA used as material had been derived from T cells, B-cell-depleted T cells, or PBMCs.

Per the original methods: Reference gene primer amplification gave nucleated cell count estimates. Measured with immunoSEQ multiplex PCR; TCRdb has only the in-frame clones, and not every one. V and J calls plus clone size are reproduced from that table; the DNA served to infer D and trimming. The sample holds 130,000 or so clones, roughly 88% seen once. The source of this sequence is a man in his 70s with active COVID-19. The sample consisted of peripheral blood.

CDR3 DNA sequence: TGTGCCAGCAGTAAATTACAGGAAAACTATGGCTACACCTTC. It codes for CASSKLQENYGYTF. The chain has TRBV5-5 and TRBJ1-2, with D possibly TRBD1 on 5 matching bases. The CDR3 sequence is 14 residues long. The V gene's germline CDR1 is SGHKS and CDR2 YYEKEE (reference sequence). V was trimmed by 5 bases and J by 2 bases, leaving 13 bases between them.